This TCR beta chain was identified during a study of T-cell memory formation after mild COVID-19. Study findings and constraints: Pre-infection memory carried some responding clones, suggesting that cross-reactive memory joined. CD4+ contracting clones lay mainly in CM and EM, CD8+ ones in EMRA. The second-wave clones peaking on day 37 were not confirmed as SARS-CoV-2-specific.

5'RACE, which relied on constant-segment primers, yielded TCR alpha and TCR beta cDNA libraries carrying sample barcodes and UMIs. TCRdb ran MiXCR on the 5' RACE reads and lists one entry per CDR3 protein. The sample includes approximately 35,000 distinct CDR3 sequences, about 21% of them seen just once. Comment on this clonotype: Its antigen is still unknown.

The CDR3 sequence is 13 residues long. The trim removed 2 bases at V and 6 bases at J, leaving 3 bases unmatched. CDR1 and CDR2 from the germline V gene are SGDLS and YYNGEE. The sequencing sample was made of PBMCs or a T cell subset sorted from them (not recorded which). This receptor was identified in an adult who had mild COVID-19 (a few samples of this study predate the infection). Cell type and time point are not known. The chain uses TRBV9 and TRBJ2-7; 9 positions agree with TRBD1. CDR3 sequence: CASSVGTGREQYF. CDR3 coding DNA: TGTGCCAGCAGCGTGGGGACAGGGCGCGAGCAGTACTTC. The full variable domain, completed using reference TRBV9 and TRBJ2-7, is DSGVTQTPKHLITATGQRVTLRCSPRSGDLSVYWYQQSLDQGLQFLIQYYNGEERAKGNILERFSAQQFPDLHSELNLSSLELGDSALYFCASSVGTGREQYFGPGTRLTVT.